This T cell receptor beta chain was recorded in a study of T cell changes during pregnancy in multiple sclerosis. Sequencing was performed with immunoSEQ multiplex PCR; in TCRdb, only in-frame clones are kept and a portion is missing. The table has around 100,000 clones, about 90% seen once; the top ten hold less than 2%. Germline loops: CDR1 SGHVS, CDR2 FNYEAQ. The ends lost 1 base at V and 1 base at J; junction bases unmatched: 4. This CDR3 is built from 15 residues. Source: peripheral blood, taken after pregnancy. The gene calls are TRBV7-6 and TRBJ2-7, with 7 positions matching TRBD1. The clonotype was recovered from a female donor with multiple sclerosis, enrolled in a pregnancy study. The CDR3 DNA reads as TGTGCCAGCAGCTTAGAGTCGACAGGGTCCTACGAGCAGTACTTC. This translates into CASSLESTGSYEQYF.